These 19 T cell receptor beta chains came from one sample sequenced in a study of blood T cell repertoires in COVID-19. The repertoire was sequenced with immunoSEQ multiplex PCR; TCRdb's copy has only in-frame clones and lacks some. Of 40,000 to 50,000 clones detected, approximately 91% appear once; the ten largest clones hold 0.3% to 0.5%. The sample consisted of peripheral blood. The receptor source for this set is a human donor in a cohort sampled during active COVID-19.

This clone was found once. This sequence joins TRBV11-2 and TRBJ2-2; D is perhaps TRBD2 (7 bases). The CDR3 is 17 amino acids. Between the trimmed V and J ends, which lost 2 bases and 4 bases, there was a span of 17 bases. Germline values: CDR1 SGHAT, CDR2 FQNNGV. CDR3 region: CASSLLRWGGGTGELFF. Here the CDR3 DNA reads TGTGCCAGCAGCTTACTCCGGTGGGGAGGGGGCACCGGGGAGCTGTTTTTT.

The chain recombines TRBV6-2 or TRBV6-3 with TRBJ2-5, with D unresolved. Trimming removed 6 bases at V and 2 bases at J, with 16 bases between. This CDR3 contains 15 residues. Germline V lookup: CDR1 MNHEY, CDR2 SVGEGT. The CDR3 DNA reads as TGTGCCAGCAGCGCCCGGGTTGTTGTACAAGAGACCCAGTACTTC. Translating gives CASSARVVVQETQYF.

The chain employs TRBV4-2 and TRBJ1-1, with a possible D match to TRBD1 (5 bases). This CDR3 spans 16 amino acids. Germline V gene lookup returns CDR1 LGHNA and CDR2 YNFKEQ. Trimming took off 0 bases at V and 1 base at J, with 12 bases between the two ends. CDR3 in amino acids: CASSQDLRQKNTEAFF. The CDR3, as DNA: TGTGCCAGCAGCCAAGATCTCAGACAGAAGAACACTGAAGCTTTCTTT.

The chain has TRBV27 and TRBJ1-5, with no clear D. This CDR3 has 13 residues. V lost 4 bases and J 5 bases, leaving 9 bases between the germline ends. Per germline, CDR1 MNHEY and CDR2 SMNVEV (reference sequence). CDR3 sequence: CASSSDFYQPQHF. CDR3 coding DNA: TGTGCCAGCAGTTCGGACTTCTATCAGCCCCAGCATTTT.

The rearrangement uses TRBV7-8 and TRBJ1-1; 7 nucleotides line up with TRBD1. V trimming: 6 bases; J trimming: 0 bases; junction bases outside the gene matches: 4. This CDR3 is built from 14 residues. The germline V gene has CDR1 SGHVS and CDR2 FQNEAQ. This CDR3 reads CASSPDRVNTEAFF. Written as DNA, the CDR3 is TGTGCCAGCAGTCCTGACAGGGTGAACACTGAAGCTTTCTTT.

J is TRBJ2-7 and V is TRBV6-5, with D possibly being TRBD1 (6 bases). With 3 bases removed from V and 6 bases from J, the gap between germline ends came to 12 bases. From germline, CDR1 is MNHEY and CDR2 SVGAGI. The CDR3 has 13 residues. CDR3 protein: CASSYSQGSEQYF. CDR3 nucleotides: TGTGCCAGCAGTTATTCACAGGGATCCGAGCAGTACTTC.

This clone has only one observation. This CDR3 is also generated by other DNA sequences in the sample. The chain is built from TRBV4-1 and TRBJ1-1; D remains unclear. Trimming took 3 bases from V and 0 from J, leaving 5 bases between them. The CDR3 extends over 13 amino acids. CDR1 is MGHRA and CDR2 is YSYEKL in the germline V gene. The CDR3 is CASSQYLNTEAFF. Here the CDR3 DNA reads TGCGCCAGCAGCCAGTATCTGAACACTGAAGCTTTCTTT.

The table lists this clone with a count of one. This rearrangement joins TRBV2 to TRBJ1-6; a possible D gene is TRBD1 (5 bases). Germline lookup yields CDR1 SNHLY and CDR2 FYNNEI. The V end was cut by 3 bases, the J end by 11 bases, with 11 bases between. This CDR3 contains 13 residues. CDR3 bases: TGTGCCAGCAGTGAGGGGGGTCTGACACCCCTCCACTTT. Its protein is CASSEGGLTPLHF.

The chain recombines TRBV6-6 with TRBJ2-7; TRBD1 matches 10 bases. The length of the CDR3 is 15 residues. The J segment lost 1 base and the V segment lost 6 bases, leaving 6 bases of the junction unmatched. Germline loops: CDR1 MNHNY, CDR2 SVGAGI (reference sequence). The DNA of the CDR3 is TGTGCCAGCAGACGGACGGGACAGGGGTCCTACGAGCAGTACTTC. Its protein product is CASRRTGQGSYEQYF.

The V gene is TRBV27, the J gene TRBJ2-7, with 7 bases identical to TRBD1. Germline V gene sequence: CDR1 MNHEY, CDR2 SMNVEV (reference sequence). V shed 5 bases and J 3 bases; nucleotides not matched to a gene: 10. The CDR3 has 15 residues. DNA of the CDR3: TGTGCCAGCAGTCTAGGGGGCCTAACGGGCTACGAGCAGTACTTC. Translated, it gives CASSLGGLTGYEQYF.

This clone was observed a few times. The CDR3 region is CATLAGGASNQPQHF. CDR3 coding DNA: TGTGCCACACTTGCAGGGGGCGCGAGCAATCAGCCCCAGCATTTT. The chain combines TRBV19 with TRBJ1-5; TRBD1 matches at 8 bases. The CDR3 covers 15 residues. Germline V lookup: CDR1 LNHDA, CDR2 SQIVND (reference sequence). V gave up 10 bases and J gave up 1 base; unmatched junction bases: 9.

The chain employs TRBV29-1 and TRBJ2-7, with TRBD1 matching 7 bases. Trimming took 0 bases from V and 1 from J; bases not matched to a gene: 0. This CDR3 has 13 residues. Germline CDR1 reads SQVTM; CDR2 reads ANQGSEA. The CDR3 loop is CSVEEQGSYEQYF. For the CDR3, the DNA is TGCAGCGTTGAAGAACAGGGGTCCTACGAGCAGTACTTC.

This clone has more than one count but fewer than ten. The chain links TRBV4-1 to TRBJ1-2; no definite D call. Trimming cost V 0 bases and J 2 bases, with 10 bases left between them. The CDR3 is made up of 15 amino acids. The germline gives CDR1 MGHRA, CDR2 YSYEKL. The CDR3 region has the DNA TGCGCCAGCAGCCAAGAGTCCGGGAGAAACTATGGCTACACCTTC. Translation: CASSQESGRNYGYTF.

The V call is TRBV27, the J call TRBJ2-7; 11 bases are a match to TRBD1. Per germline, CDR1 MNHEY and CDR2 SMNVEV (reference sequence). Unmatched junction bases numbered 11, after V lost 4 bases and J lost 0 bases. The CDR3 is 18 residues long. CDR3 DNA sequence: TGTGCCAGCAGTTCCCTAAGAGCCGGGACAGGGGGCTCCTACGAGCAGTACTTC. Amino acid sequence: CASSSLRAGTGGSYEQYF.

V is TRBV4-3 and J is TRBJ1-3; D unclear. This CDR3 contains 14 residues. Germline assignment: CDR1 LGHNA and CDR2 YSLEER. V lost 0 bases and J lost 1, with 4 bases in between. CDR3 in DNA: TGCGCCAGCAGCCAAGATCGGTCTGGAAACACCATATATTTT. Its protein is CASSQDRSGNTIYF.

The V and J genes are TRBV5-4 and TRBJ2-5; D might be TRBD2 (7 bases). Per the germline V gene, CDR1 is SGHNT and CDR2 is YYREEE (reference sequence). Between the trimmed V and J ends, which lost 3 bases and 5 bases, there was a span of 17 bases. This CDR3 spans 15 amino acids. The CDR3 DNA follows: TGTGCCAGCAGCTCTAGGGCGGGGGCGGCTGAGACCCAGTACTTC. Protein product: CASSSRAGAAETQYF.

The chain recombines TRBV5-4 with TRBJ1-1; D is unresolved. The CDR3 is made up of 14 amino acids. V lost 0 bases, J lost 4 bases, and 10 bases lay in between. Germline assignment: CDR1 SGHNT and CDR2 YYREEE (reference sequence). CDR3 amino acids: CASSLVSRLTEAFF. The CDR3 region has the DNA TGTGCCAGCAGCTTGGTTTCCAGGCTCACTGAAGCTTTCTTT.

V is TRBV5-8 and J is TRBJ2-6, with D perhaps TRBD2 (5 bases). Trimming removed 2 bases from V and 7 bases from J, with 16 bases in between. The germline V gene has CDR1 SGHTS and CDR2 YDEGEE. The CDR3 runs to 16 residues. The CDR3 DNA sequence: TGTGCCAGCAGCTTTCCAGACGGACTCTCCGCCAACGTCCTGACTTTC. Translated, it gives CASSFPDGLSANVLTF.

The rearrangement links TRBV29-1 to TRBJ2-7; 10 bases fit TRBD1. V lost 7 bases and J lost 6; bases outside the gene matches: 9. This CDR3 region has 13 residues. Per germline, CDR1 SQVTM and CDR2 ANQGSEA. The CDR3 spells CSGGTGDLGEQYF. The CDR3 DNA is TGCAGCGGGGGGACAGGGGACCTCGGCGAGCAGTACTTC.